The 9 T cell receptor beta chains presented below share a single source sample, sequenced in a study of T cells expressing NK-cell markers. TCRdb reprocessed the 5' RACE reads, keeping one entry per CDR3 protein, no DNA. The specimen's table records roughly 160,000 distinct CDR3 sequences. The sample was blood T cells: a sorted CD56 or NKG2C T cell subset, CD4+ or CD8+ T cells, or bulk PBMC T cells (not recorded which). These receptors originate from a woman aged 18 to 69 in good health.

J is TRBJ2-7 and V is TRBV27; TCRdb designates TRBD1, a call that cannot be tested without DNA. This CDR3 is built from 14 residues. Germline loops: CDR1 MNHEY, CDR2 SMNVEV (reference sequence). The CDR3 here is CASSHRQTPYEQYF.

The chain is built from TRBV7-9 and TRBJ2-1; the TRBD2 assignment by TCRdb is unverifiable without DNA. CDR1 and CDR2 (germline): SEHNR, FQNEAQ (reference sequence). This CDR3 contains 15 residues. The CDR3: CASSYFITSSNEQFF. Drawing the rest from reference TRBV7-9 and TRBJ2-1, the complete variable domain is DTGVSQNPRHKITKRGQNVTFRCDPISEHNRLYWYRQTLGQGPEFLTYFQNEAQLEKSRLLSDRFSAERPKGSFSTLEIQRTEQGDSAMYLCASSYFITSSNEQFFGPGTRLTVL.

The CDR3 sequence is CASSEVKNNEQFF. The rearrangement links TRBV6-1 to TRBJ2-1. The CDR3 runs to 13 residues. CDR1 is MNHNS and CDR2 is SASEGT in the germline V gene.

This chain links TRBV5-1 with TRBJ2-7. The germline gives CDR1 SGHRS, CDR2 YFSETQ. The CDR3 is 11 amino acids. CDR3 amino acids: CASSLEGGQYF.

The chain joins TRBV2 to TRBJ1-4; TCRdb designates TRBD1, a call that cannot be tested without DNA. The CDR3 runs 15 residues. Germline-derived CDR1 and CDR2 are SNHLY and FYNNEI. The CDR3 protein is CASTESGTGNEKLFF.

J is TRBJ2-7 and V is TRBV3-1; the TCRdb call, TRBD2, lacks DNA for checking. Germline V gene lookup returns CDR1 LGHDT and CDR2 YNNKEL (reference sequence). This CDR3 has 17 amino acids. This CDR3 is CASSQVPASGSPYEQYF.

The J gene is TRBJ2-2, the V gene TRBV2. The CDR3 extends over 11 amino acids. CDR1 is SNHLY and CDR2 is FYNNEI in the germline V gene. CDR3 residues: CASGQTGELFF.

The chain couples TRBV12-3 or TRBV12-4 to TRBJ1-2; the TCRdb D gene call, TRBD1, has no DNA to confirm it. The CDR3 is made up of 14 amino acids. CDR3 protein: CASSPTGDGYGYTF.

The V gene is TRBV9, the J gene TRBJ1-2; the TRBD1 assignment by TCRdb is unverifiable without DNA. The CDR3 is 14 amino acids. Germline V gives CDR1 SGDLS, CDR2 YYNGEE. This chain's CDR3 is CASSSRATGDGYTF.